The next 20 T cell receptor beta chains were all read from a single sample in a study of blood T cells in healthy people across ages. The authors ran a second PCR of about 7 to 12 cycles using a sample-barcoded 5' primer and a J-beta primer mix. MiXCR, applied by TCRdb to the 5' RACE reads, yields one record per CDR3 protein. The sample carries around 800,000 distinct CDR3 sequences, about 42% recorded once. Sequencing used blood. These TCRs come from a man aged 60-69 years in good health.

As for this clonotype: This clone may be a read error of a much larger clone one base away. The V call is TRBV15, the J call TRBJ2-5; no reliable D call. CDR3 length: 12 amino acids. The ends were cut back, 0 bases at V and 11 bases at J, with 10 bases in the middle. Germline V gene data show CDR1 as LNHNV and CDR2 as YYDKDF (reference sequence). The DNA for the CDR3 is TGTGCCACCAGCAGAGATACAAAAGAGCAGTACTTC. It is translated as CATSRDTKEQYF.

CDR3 in amino acids: CASSQELAALGDTQYF. CDR3 coding DNA: TGCGCCAGCAGCCAAGAGCTAGCGGCGTTGGGGGATACGCAGTATTTT. The chain recombines TRBV4-1 with TRBJ2-3; 7 bases fit TRBD2. The CDR3 totals 16 residues. After removal of 0 bases from V and 6 bases from J, the junction contained 9 bases not matched to a gene. In germline, CDR1 is MGHRA, CDR2 YSYEKL.

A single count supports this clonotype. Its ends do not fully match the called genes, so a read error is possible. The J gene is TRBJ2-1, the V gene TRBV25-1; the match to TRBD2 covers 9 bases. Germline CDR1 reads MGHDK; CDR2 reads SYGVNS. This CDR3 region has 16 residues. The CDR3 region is CASSESGSGGYNGQFF. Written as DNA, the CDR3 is TGTGCCAGCAGTGAAAGTGGTAGCGGGGGCTACAATGGGCAGTTCTTC.

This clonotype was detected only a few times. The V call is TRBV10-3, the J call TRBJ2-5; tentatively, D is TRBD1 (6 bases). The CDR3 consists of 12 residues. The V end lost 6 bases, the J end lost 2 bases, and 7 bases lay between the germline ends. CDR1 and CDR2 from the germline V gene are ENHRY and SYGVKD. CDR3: CAIRDRQETQYF. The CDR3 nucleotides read TGTGCCATCAGGGACAGACAAGAGACCCAGTACTTC.

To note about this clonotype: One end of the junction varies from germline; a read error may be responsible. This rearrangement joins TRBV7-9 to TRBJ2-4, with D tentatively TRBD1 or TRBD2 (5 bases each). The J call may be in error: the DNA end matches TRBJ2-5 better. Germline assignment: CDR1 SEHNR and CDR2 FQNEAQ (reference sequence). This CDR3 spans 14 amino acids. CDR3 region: CTSSPRDGQETQYF. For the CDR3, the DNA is TGTACCAGCAGCCCTCGGGACGGCCAAGAGACCCAGTACTTC.

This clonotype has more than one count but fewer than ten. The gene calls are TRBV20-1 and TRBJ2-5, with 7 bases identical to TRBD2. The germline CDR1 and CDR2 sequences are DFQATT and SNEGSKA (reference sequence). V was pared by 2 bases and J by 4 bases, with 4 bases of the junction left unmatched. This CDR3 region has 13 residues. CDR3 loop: CSARTSVGETQYF. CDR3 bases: TGCAGTGCTAGAACTAGCGTGGGAGAGACCCAGTACTTC.

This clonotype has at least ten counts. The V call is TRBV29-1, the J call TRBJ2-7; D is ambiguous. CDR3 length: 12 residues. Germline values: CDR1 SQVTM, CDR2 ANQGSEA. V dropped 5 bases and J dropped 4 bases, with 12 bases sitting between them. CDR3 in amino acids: CSVTDGAYEQYF. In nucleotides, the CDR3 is TGCAGCGTTACAGACGGCGCTTACGAGCAGTACTTC.

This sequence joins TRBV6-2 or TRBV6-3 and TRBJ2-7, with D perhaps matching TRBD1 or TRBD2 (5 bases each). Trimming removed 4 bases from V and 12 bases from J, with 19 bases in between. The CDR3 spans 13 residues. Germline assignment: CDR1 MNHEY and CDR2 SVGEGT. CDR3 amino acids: CASSSMAGTPLYF. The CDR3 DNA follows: TGTGCCAGCAGTTCCATGGCTGGGACCCCGCTGTACTTC.

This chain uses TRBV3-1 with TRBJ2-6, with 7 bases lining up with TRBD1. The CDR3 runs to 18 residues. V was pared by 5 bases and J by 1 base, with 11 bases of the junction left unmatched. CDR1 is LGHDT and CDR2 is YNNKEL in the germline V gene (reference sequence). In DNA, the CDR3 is TGTGCCAGCAGCGCCCAACAGGGGCGTATTTCTGGGGCCAACGTCCTGACTTTC. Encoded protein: CASSAQQGRISGANVLTF.

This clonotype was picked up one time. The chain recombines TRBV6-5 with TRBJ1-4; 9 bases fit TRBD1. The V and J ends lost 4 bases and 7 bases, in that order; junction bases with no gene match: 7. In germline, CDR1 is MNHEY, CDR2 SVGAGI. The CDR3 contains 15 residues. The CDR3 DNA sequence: TGTGCCAGCAGTTCTACGACAGGGGGAGGTGAAAAACTGTTTTTT. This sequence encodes CASSSTTGGGEKLFF.

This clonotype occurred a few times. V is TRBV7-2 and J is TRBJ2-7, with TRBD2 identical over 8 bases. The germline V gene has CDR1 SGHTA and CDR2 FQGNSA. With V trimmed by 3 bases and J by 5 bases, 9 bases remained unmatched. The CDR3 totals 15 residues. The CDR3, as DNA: TGTGCCAGCAGCTTCGGGGGGGCCTGGTTGGACGAGCAGTACTTC. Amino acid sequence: CASSFGGAWLDEQYF.

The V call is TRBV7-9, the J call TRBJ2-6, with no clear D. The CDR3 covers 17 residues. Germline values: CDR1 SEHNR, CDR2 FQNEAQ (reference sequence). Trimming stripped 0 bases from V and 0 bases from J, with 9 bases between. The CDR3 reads CASSLASQSSGANVLTF. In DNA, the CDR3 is TGTGCCAGCAGCTTAGCGTCTCAGAGCTCTGGGGCCAACGTCCTGACTTTC.

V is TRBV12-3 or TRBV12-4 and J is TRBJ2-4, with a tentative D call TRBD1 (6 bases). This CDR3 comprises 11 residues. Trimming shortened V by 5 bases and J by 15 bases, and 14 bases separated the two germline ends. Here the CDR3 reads CASSPGDIRYF. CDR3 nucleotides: TGTGCCAGCAGTCCAGGGGACATACGGTACTTC.

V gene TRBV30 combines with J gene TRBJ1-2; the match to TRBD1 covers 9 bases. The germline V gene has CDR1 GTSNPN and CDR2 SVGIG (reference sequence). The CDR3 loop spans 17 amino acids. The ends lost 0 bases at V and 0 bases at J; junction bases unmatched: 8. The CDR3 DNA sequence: TGTGCCTGGAGTGTAATGGGACAGGGTAAACCTAACTATGGCTACACCTTC. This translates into CAWSVMGQGKPNYGYTF.

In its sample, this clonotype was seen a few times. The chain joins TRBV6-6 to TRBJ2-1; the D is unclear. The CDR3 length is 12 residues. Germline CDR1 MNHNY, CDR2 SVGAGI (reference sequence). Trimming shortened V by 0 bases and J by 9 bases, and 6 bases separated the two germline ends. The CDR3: CASSYSGGEQFF. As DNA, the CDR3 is TGTGCCAGCAGTTACTCCGGTGGTGAGCAGTTCTTC.

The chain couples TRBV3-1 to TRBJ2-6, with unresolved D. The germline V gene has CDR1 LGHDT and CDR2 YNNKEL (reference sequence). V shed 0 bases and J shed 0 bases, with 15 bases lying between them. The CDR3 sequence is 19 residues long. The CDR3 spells CASSQDPLGINSGANVLTF. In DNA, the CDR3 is TGTGCCAGCAGCCAAGATCCCCTTGGAATAAACTCTGGGGCCAACGTCCTGACTTTC.

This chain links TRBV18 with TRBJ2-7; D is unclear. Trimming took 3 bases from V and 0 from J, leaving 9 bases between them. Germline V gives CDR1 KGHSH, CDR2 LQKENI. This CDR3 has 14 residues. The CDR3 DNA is TGTGCCAGCTCACCCACGCCGAGCTCCTACGAGCAGTACTTC. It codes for CASSPTPSSYEQYF.

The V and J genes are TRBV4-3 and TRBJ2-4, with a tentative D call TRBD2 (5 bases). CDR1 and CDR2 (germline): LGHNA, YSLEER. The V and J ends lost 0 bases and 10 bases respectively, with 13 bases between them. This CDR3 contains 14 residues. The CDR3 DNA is TGCGCCAGCAGCCAAGAGAACGCGGGTAGTATTCAGTACTTC. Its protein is CASSQENAGSIQYF.

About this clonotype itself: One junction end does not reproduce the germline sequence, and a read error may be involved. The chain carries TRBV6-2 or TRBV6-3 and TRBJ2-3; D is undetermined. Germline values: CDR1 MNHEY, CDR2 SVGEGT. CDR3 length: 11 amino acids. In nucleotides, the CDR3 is TGTGCCAGCAGGAAAACAGATGCGCAGTATTTT. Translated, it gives CASRKTDAQYF.

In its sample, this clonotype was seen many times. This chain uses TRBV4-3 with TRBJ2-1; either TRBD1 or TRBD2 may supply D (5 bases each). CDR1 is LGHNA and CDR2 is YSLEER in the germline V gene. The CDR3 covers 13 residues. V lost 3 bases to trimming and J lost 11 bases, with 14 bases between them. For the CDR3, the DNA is TGCGCCAGCAGCCAGGAACCGGGGACGAAGCAGTTCTTC. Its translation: CASSQEPGTKQFF.